The 6 T cell receptor beta chains listed next were all sequenced from one sample in a study of tumor-infiltrating lymphocytes in primary liver carcinoma. The authors took blood RNA from unsorted whole blood and also extracted germline DNA. Total RNA amounting to roughly 0.5 ug was the source from which TCR beta cDNA was made with a constant-region primer. Employing slightly modified ARM-PCR, three nested multiplex PCR rounds were run, and these gave rise to the TCR beta libraries. Amplification in the first two PCR rounds was performed using TRBV1-TRBV30 forward primers and a C-beta reverse primer for 10 cycles each. TCRdb re-analysed the multiplex PCR reads in MiXCR, keeping a single row per CDR3 protein. Of approximately 330,000 distinct CDR3 sequences listed, around 60% are singletons. The material sequenced was peripheral blood. The receptors here all came from a man between 35 and 55 years old with primary liver carcinoma and hepatitis B virus infection.

Notes on this clonotype: This CDR3 fails to terminate in the conserved phenylalanine or tryptophan, so it likely reflects a read error. This chain connects TRBV10-3 to TRBJ1-5; 7 bases match TRBD1. The better agreement between TRBJ2-3 and the DNA end casts doubt on the J call. The CDR3 covers 13 residues. Germline CDR1 and CDR2: ENHRY and SYGVKD. CDR3 in amino acids: CAIRGQTNQPQYL. CDR3 nucleotide sequence: TGTGCCATCAGGGGACAGACAAATCAGCCCCAGTATTTG.

For this clonotype: Just one base apart from a much larger clone, this may be a read error. This rearrangement joins TRBV5-4 to TRBJ2-1, with 7 bases matching TRBD2. CDR1 and CDR2 (germline): SGHNT, YYREEE (reference sequence). This CDR3 spans 15 amino acids. CDR3 sequence reads: CVSSLGGSVYNEQFF. DNA for the CDR3: TGTGTCAGCAGCTTGGGAGGGAGCGTCTACAATGAGCAGTTCTTC.

The chain is built from TRBV11-2 and TRBJ2-1; D assignment may be TRBD1 or TRBD2 (7 bases each). V was trimmed by 1 base and J by 7 bases, leaving 17 bases between them. The CDR3 is 16 residues long. Germline CDR1 and CDR2: SGHAT and FQNNGV. The CDR3 DNA reads TGTGCCAGCAGCTTAGTCAGGGGGGGTAGGCCGAATGAGCAGTTCTTC. Translation gives CASSLVRGGRPNEQFF.

For this clonotype: An end of the junction differs from the germline gene, which may be a read error. V usage is TRBV11-2 and J usage is TRBJ1-1, with D perhaps matching TRBD1 (5 bases). Looked up from germline, CDR1 is SGHAT and CDR2 is FQNNGV. The CDR3 is 15 residues long. The CDR3 DNA reads as TGTGCCAGCAGCCTAACGACGACAGAGAACACTGAAGCCTTCTTT. Residues: CASSLTTTENTEAFF.

Details on this clonotype: This may be a read error, as it is one base from a much larger clone. The chain is built from TRBV4-2 and TRBJ2-1, with D unclear. V shed 1 base and J shed 4 bases, with 11 bases lying between them. The CDR3 has 15 residues. Germline CDR1 is LGHNA and CDR2 is YNFKEQ. CDR3 protein: CASSQGSPSYNEQFF. CDR3 sequence (DNA): TGTGCCAGCAGCCAAGGTAGCCCCTCGTACAATGAGCAGTTCTTC.

At least ten counts were recorded for this clonotype. This chain joins TRBV10-3 and TRBJ2-1, with TRBD2 identical over 11 bases. V gave up 6 bases and J gave up 4 bases; unmatched junction bases: 2. Germline V CDR1 and CDR2: ENHRY, SYGVKD. This CDR3 has 14 amino acids. The CDR3 sequence is CAIRGTSGYNEQFF. The CDR3 coding sequence is TGTGCCATCAGGGGGACTAGCGGATACAATGAGCAGTTCTTC.